One and the same sample provided the 28 T cell receptor beta chains below, sequenced in a study of Ad26.COV2.S vaccination and SARS-CoV-2 variants. Treatment here: some 20 received Ad26.COV2.S at low or high dose, single or two shots; five or six received placebo; per-sample allocation not given. Day 63 following the first vaccine or placebo injection was when the samples were taken. Data came from immunoSEQ multiplex PCR; TCRdb stores just in-frame clones and leaves some out. Of over 400,000 clones listed, 92% are singletons. The source material was peripheral blood, sampled in a trial of Ad26.COV2.S vaccine versus placebo. The source of these receptors is a person between 18 and 65 years old who received the Ad26.COV2.S COVID-19 vaccine or a placebo.

The V call is TRBV9, the J call TRBJ2-7; 8 bases align to TRBD2. Trimming cost V 0 bases and J 2 bases; bases outside gene matches: 7. This CDR3 is 16 amino acids long. Per germline, CDR1 SGDLS and CDR2 YYNGEE. The CDR3 region has the DNA TGTGCCAGCAGCGTAGGTTTACTAGCGGCCGCCTACGAGCAGTACTTC. The encoded protein is CASSVGLLAAAYEQYF.

The chain recombines TRBV5-4 with TRBJ1-1; D call uncertain. V was clipped by 6 bases and J by 0 bases, with 9 bases between them. Looked up from germline, CDR1 is SGHNT and CDR2 is YYREEE (reference sequence). This CDR3 comprises 13 residues. The DNA of the CDR3 is TGTGCCAGCAACAAACAGATGAACACTGAAGCTTTCTTT. It specifies CASNKQMNTEAFF.

The V gene is TRBV4-3, the J gene TRBJ2-1; a weak D match, TRBD1 (5 bases). This CDR3 has 16 residues. The germline V gene encodes CDR1 LGHNA and CDR2 YSLEER. Between the trimmed V and J ends, which lost 1 base and 0 bases, there was a span of 10 bases. The CDR3: CASSQGTLSSYNEQFF. In DNA, the CDR3 is TGCGCCAGCAGCCAAGGGACATTGAGCTCCTACAATGAGCAGTTCTTC.

This clone was counted a single time. The chain employs TRBV6-2 or TRBV6-3 and TRBJ1-3; no reliable D call. CDR3 length: 19 amino acids. Germline V lookup: CDR1 MNHEY, CDR2 SVGEGT. Trimming left V 4 bases short and J 4 bases short, with 26 bases between. CDR3: CASSSPAVGDILWGNTIYF. DNA of the CDR3: TGTGCCAGCAGTTCCCCGGCTGTTGGGGATATCCTCTGGGGAAACACCATATATTTT.

The J gene is TRBJ1-3, the V gene TRBV3-1 (or the pseudogene TRBV3-2), with 9 bases identical to TRBD1. This CDR3 is 15 amino acids long. Per germline, CDR1 LGHDT and CDR2 YNNKEL (reference sequence). V dropped 1 base and J dropped 5; count of bases not matched to a gene: 3. CDR3 amino acids: CASSQGTGDRNTIYF. The CDR3 DNA reads TGTGCCAGCAGCCAAGGGACAGGGGACCGAAACACCATATATTTT.

This sequence joins TRBV6-5 and TRBJ1-4; D perhaps matches TRBD1 (6 bases). The CDR3 loop spans 14 amino acids. Per germline, CDR1 MNHEY and CDR2 SVGAGI. V dropped 0 bases and J dropped 7 bases, with 9 bases sitting between them. The CDR3 loop reads CASSYSGGPEKLFF. The CDR3 region has the DNA TGTGCCAGCAGTTACTCGGGGGGCCCTGAAAAACTGTTTTTT.

As DNA, the CDR3 is TGTGCCAGCAGCTTACAGATGGGGTATGAGCAGTTCTTC. Protein: CASSLQMGYEQFF. The chain combines TRBV7-2 with TRBJ2-1; the D is unclear. V was trimmed by 2 bases and J by 8 bases, leaving 10 bases between them. The CDR3 is made up of 13 amino acids. CDR1 and CDR2 (germline): SGHTA, FQGNSA.

This chain connects TRBV2 to TRBJ1-1; D not certain. This CDR3 is built from 13 residues. V was shortened by 5 bases and J by 2 bases, with 9 bases between the two germline ends. Germline assignment: CDR1 SNHLY and CDR2 FYNNEI. For the CDR3, the DNA is TGTGCCAGCAGTAATTACCCCAACACTGAAGCTTTCTTT. Residues: CASSNYPNTEAFF.

The chain has TRBV28 and TRBJ2-5, with D hard to call. The germline V and J ends were trimmed by 5 bases and 5 bases, with 21 bases remaining between them. Per the germline V gene, CDR1 is MDHEN and CDR2 is SYDVKM. The CDR3 extends over 16 amino acids. CDR3 DNA: TGTGCCAGCAGTCCGATCGATCCCGTAGTATCCGAGACCCAGTACTTC. This codes for CASSPIDPVVSETQYF. Filled out from reference TRBV28 and TRBJ2-5, the complete variable domain reads DVKVTQSSRYLVKRTGEKVFLECVQDMDHENMFWYRQDPGLGLRLIYFSYDVKMKEKGDIPEGYSVSREKKERFSLILESASTNQTSMYLCASSPIDPVVSETQYFGPGTRLLVL.

The chain has TRBV1 and TRBJ2-7; the table assigns TRBD1, which was not confirmed against the DNA. TRBV1 is a known pseudogene. CDR3 length: 14 residues. Here the CDR3 reads CTSSNGTVSYEQYF. The DNA for the CDR3 is TGCACCAGCAGCAACGGGACAGTCTCCTACGAGCAGTACTTC.

CDR3 sequence reads: CASSLWGQGNYGYTF. As DNA, the CDR3 is TGTGCCAGCAGCTTGTGGGGACAGGGGAACTATGGCTACACCTTC. The chain recombines TRBV5-5 with TRBJ1-2, with TRBD1 matching 10 bases. Germline CDR1 reads SGHKS; CDR2 reads YYEKEE (reference sequence). CDR3 size: 15 residues. J gave up 2 bases and V 1 base, and 2 bases lay outside the gene matches.

This clone appeared once. The chain has TRBV7-2 and TRBJ1-6, with D unclear. CDR1 SGHTA and CDR2 FQGNSA come from the germline V gene. This CDR3 is built from 13 residues. V lost 3 bases to trimming and J lost 3 bases, with 3 bases between them. Written as DNA, the CDR3 is TGTGCCAGCAGCTTGAGCTATAATTCACCCCTCCACTTT. The encoded protein is CASSLSYNSPLHF.

The gene calls are TRBV25-1 and TRBJ2-6, with D possibly matching TRBD2 (6 bases). The V and J ends lost 2 bases and 1 base respectively, with 6 bases between them. This CDR3 has 15 residues. Germline V lookup: CDR1 MGHDK, CDR2 SYGVNS. The CDR3 here is CASSEAGSGANVLTF. DNA for the CDR3: TGTGCCAGCAGTGAAGCGGGATCTGGGGCCAACGTCCTGACTTTC.

The chain recombines TRBV4-1 with TRBJ2-7, with a possible D match to TRBD2 (5 bases). Trimming left V 1 base short and J 6 bases short, with 10 bases between. There are 13 residues in the CDR3. Germline V gene sequence: CDR1 MGHRA, CDR2 YSYEKL. CDR3 coding DNA: TGCGCCAGCAGCCAAGCCGGGGTCGGCGAGCAGTACTTC. The encoded protein is CASSQAGVGEQYF.

The J gene is TRBJ1-6, the V gene TRBV4-3, with D maybe TRBD1 (6 bases). The CDR3 is made up of 17 amino acids. From germline, CDR1 is LGHNA and CDR2 YSLEER. V lost 4 bases to trimming and J lost 7 bases, with 20 bases between them. Here the CDR3 reads CASSRTGGGGGNSPLHF. The CDR3 DNA is TGCGCCAGCAGCCGCACCGGTGGGGGAGGGGGAAATTCACCCCTCCACTTT.

The chain employs TRBV5-5 and TRBJ1-1; tentatively, D is TRBD1 (6 bases). The CDR3 has 20 amino acids. V lost 5 bases, J lost 0 bases, and 29 bases lay in between. Germline V gene data show CDR1 as SGHKS and CDR2 as YYEKEE (reference sequence). The CDR3 nucleotides are TGTGCCAGCAGTTCAATCACCCAAGGAGGTAACAGGGAGCTGAACACTGAAGCTTTCTTT. Amino acids: CASSSITQGGNRELNTEAFF.

This chain joins TRBV7-2 and TRBJ2-3; no firm D call. The V and J ends lost 5 bases and 0 bases respectively, with 6 bases between them. Per germline, CDR1 SGHTA and CDR2 FQGNSA. The CDR3 has 13 residues. CDR3 in DNA: TGTGCCAGCAGCACCCAAAGCACAGATACGCAGTATTTT. The encoded protein is CASSTQSTDTQYF.

The chain uses TRBV28 and TRBJ2-4; TRBD1 matches 9 bases. From germline, CDR1 is MDHEN and CDR2 SYDVKM. This CDR3 is 16 amino acids long. The J segment lost 8 bases and the V segment lost 6 bases, leaving 14 bases of the junction unmatched. The chain's CDR3 is CASRTAGTGRWHIQYF. In nucleotides, the CDR3 is TGTGCCAGCAGGACCGCCGGGACAGGGCGTTGGCACATTCAGTACTTC.

This rearrangement joins TRBV9 to TRBJ1-4; 9 bases match TRBD1. The CDR3 length is 19 residues. The germline V gene encodes CDR1 SGDLS and CDR2 YYNGEE. Unmatched junction bases numbered 17, after V lost 4 bases and J lost 4 bases. Here the CDR3 reads CASSPGRITGGAGNEKLFF. The CDR3, as DNA: TGTGCCAGCAGCCCCGGCCGGATAACAGGGGGCGCGGGTAATGAAAAACTGTTTTTT.

The V and J genes are TRBV7-9 and TRBJ2-3, with TRBD2 identical over 8 bases. V lost 3 bases, J lost 13 bases, and 12 bases stayed unmatched. This CDR3 spans 14 amino acids. Germline V gene sequence: CDR1 SEHNR, CDR2 FQNEAQ (reference sequence). CDR3 residues: CASSFSGVPGSKYF. DNA of the CDR3: TGTGCCAGCAGCTTTAGCGGGGTTCCAGGTTCAAAGTATTTT.

This chain links TRBV4-3 with TRBJ2-3, with D possibly matching TRBD2 (7 bases). Germline CDR1 is LGHNA and CDR2 is YSLEER. V lost 6 bases and J 4 bases, leaving 20 bases between the germline ends. The CDR3 loop spans 16 amino acids. CDR3 in amino acids: CASSRGRGPPPDTQYF. CDR3 coding DNA: TGCGCCAGCAGTCGGGGGCGGGGGCCCCCCCCAGATACGCAGTATTTT.

The chain joins TRBV30 to TRBJ2-3, with D possibly called TRBD1 or TRBD2 (6 bases each). This CDR3 is built from 13 residues. Germline CDR1 is GTSNPN and CDR2 is SVGIG (reference sequence). With 4 bases removed from V and 4 bases from J, the gap between germline ends came to 12 bases. The DNA of the CDR3 is TGTGCCTGGACGTCGGGGGCTGCAGATACGCAGTATTTT. Translation gives CAWTSGAADTQYF. The full variable domain, rest sourced from reference TRBV30 and TRBJ2-3, is SQTIHQWPATLVQPVGSPLSLECTVEGTSNPNLYWYRQAAGRGLQLLFYSVGIGQISSEVPQNLSASRPQDRQFILSSKKLLLSDSGFYLCAWTSGAADTQYFGPGTRLTVL.

V gene TRBV6-5 combines with J gene TRBJ1-1; a possible D gene is TRBD1 (5 bases). Germline loops: CDR1 MNHEY, CDR2 SVGAGI. This CDR3 is 15 amino acids long. Trimming took off 6 bases at V and 1 base at J, with 15 bases between the two ends. The CDR3, as DNA: TGTGCCAGCAGCGACAGTCTCACCGAGAACACTGAAGCTTTCTTT. Encoded protein: CASSDSLTENTEAFF.

The chain recombines TRBV6-4 with TRBJ1-6, with no clear D. Germline V gene sequence: CDR1 MRHNA, CDR2 SNTAGT. The ends were cut back, 2 bases at V and 8 bases at J, with 7 bases in the middle. The CDR3 runs to 13 residues. This CDR3 is CASSDEAYSPLHF. The CDR3 coding sequence is TGTGCCAGCAGTGACGAAGCTTATTCACCCCTCCACTTT.

The chain carries TRBV4-3 and TRBJ1-2; no clear D. The CDR3 is made up of 13 amino acids. In germline, CDR1 is LGHNA, CDR2 YSLEER. With 6 bases removed from V and 4 bases from J, the gap between germline ends came to 12 bases. CDR3 coding DNA: TGCGCCAGCAGTCCGGCTGTATCCTATGGCTACACCTTC. It translates to CASSPAVSYGYTF.

The J gene is TRBJ1-5, the V gene TRBV7-8, with D perhaps matching TRBD1 (5 bases). V dropped 2 bases and J dropped 2 bases, with 13 bases sitting between them. The V gene's germline CDR1 is SGHVS and CDR2 FQNEAQ. The CDR3 length is 16 residues. This chain's CDR3 is CASSLSGVTGNQPQHF. For the CDR3, the DNA is TGTGCCAGCAGCTTATCCGGGGTGACAGGCAATCAGCCCCAGCATTTT.

With respect to this clone: The sample has other DNA sequences that encode this CDR3 too. V is TRBV7-8 and J is TRBJ2-5; D is unclear. The CDR3 is 12 residues long. V shed 2 bases and J shed 0 bases, with 1 base lying between them. Germline assignment: CDR1 SGHVS and CDR2 FQNEAQ. The CDR3 here is CASSLYQETQYF. CDR3 sequence (DNA): TGTGCCAGCAGCTTATACCAAGAGACCCAGTACTTC.

This rearrangement joins TRBV3-1 (or the pseudogene TRBV3-2) to TRBJ2-7, with D possibly matching TRBD1 (5 bases). The V end lost 0 bases, the J end lost 0 bases, and 9 bases lay between the germline ends. This CDR3 contains 15 residues. CDR1 is LGHDT and CDR2 is YNNKEL in the germline V gene (reference sequence). The CDR3 nucleotides are TGTGCCAGCAGCCAAGAAGGGGTCCCCTCCTACGAGCAGTACTTC. This encodes CASSQEGVPSYEQYF.